This T cell receptor beta chain appears in the sequencing data of a study of blood T cell repertoires in COVID-19. Study as a whole: Both acute and convalescent COVID-19 samples were obtained from the United States, Italy and Spain.

Authors' analysis steps: By means of reference gene primer amplification, nucleated cell counts were estimated. Measured with immunoSEQ multiplex PCR; TCRdb has only the in-frame clones, and not every one. Clone size and V and J calls were adopted from that table, with D and trimming inferred from the DNA. The repertoire holds approximately 50,000 clones, with about nine tenths as singletons. Input material: peripheral blood. This clonotype was sampled from a human donor in a cohort sampled during active COVID-19.

The CDR3 DNA sequence: TGCGCCAGCACTTACAGGGGTCCTGGGGCCAACGTCCTGACTTTC. Its translation is CASTYRGPGANVLTF. This chain joins TRBV5-1 and TRBJ2-6; 7 bases align to TRBD1. Unmatched junction bases numbered 5, after V lost 6 bases and J lost 2 bases. The CDR3 length is 15 residues. The germline V gene has CDR1 SGHRS and CDR2 YFSETQ.